These 21 T cell receptor beta chains share one sample of origin, sequenced in a study of cytomegalovirus exposure and HLA in healthy donors. Use of 60 Vbeta and 13 Jbeta primers characterized the PCR. The protocol was immunoSEQ multiplex PCR, while the TCRdb copy is restricted to in-frame clones and leaves out a portion. The repertoire holds over 200,000 clones, with about 85% as singletons. Sequenced input: PBMCs. The source of these receptors is a human donor in good health.

V gene TRBV28 combines with J gene TRBJ2-3; 15 bases are a match to TRBD2. The V gene end was trimmed by 5 bases and the J gene end by 7 bases; junction bases not matched to a gene: 7. The CDR3 contains 16 residues. In germline, CDR1 is MDHEN, CDR2 SYDVKM. The CDR3 protein is CASSRGLAGGPNTQYF. The CDR3 region has the DNA TGTGCCAGCAGTCGCGGACTAGCGGGAGGGCCTAATACGCAGTATTTT.

The gene calls are TRBV29-1 and TRBJ1-2; D is undetermined. This CDR3 has 15 residues. With 6 bases removed from V and 2 bases from J, the gap between germline ends came to 19 bases. Germline values: CDR1 SQVTM, CDR2 ANQGSEA. In nucleotides, the CDR3 is TGCAGCGTCGCCCCCCCGGGTAGACGGAACTATGGCTACACCTTC. Its protein is CSVAPPGRRNYGYTF.

This rearrangement joins TRBV5-8 to TRBJ2-2; D ambiguous. Germline V CDR1 and CDR2: SGHTS, YDEGEE. The CDR3 is made up of 15 amino acids. Trimming took 0 bases from V and 2 from J, leaving 8 bases between them. CDR3 coding DNA: TGTGCCAGCAGCTTGGTTAGAGTAAACACCGGGGAGCTGTTTTTT. It yields the protein CASSLVRVNTGELFF.

The rearrangement joins TRBV7-9 to TRBJ1-2; D uncertain. This CDR3 has 12 residues. Germline CDR1 is SEHNR and CDR2 is FQNEAQ (reference sequence). The V end lost 1 base, the J end lost 7 bases, and 7 bases lay between the germline ends. CDR3: CASSLGGFGYTF. The CDR3 DNA reads as TGTGCCAGCAGCTTAGGCGGTTTTGGCTACACCTTC.

The chain combines TRBV6-1 with TRBJ1-5, with 7 bases aligning to TRBD1. There are 15 residues in the CDR3. Germline-derived CDR1 and CDR2 are MNHNS and SASEGT. Trimming removed 4 bases from V and 6 bases from J; junction bases left unmatched: 9. This chain's CDR3 is CASSVPTGKVQPQHF. CDR3 nucleotides: TGTGCCAGCAGTGTCCCGACAGGGAAGGTTCAGCCCCAGCATTTT.

This clone was picked up one time. The CDR3 reads CASSQERGTSGVYEQYF. The CDR3 coding sequence is TGTGCCAGCAGCCAAGAAAGGGGTACTAGCGGGGTCTACGAGCAGTACTTC. V gene TRBV4-2 combines with J gene TRBJ2-7; TRBD2 matches 10 bases. CDR1 and CDR2 from the germline V gene are LGHNA and YNFKEQ. The CDR3 consists of 17 residues. V was clipped by 0 bases and J by 3 bases; unmatched bases: 8.

The chain has TRBV2 and TRBJ2-1, with 7 bases lining up with TRBD2. V lost 7 bases and J lost 9; bases outside the gene matches: 15. Germline V gene sequence: CDR1 SNHLY, CDR2 FYNNEI. The CDR3 consists of 15 residues. The DNA of the CDR3 is TGTGCCAGCACTGACGGACTAGTGGCCCGAGTTGAGCAGTTCTTC. This encodes CASTDGLVARVEQFF.

The chain links TRBV28 to TRBJ2-7; 8 bases line up with TRBD2. Unmatched junction bases numbered 6, after V lost 7 bases and J lost 1 base. The CDR3 length is 14 residues. Germline values: CDR1 MDHEN, CDR2 SYDVKM. The CDR3 sequence: CASTFSGTSYEQYF. The CDR3 DNA follows: TGTGCCAGCACCTTTAGCGGGACGTCCTACGAGCAGTACTTC.

V and J are TRBV6-1 and TRBJ1-5; a weak D match, TRBD1 (5 bases). V lost 7 bases to trimming and J lost 1 base, with 5 bases between them. Looked up from germline, CDR1 is MNHNS and CDR2 is SASEGT. The CDR3 sequence is 12 residues long. In nucleotides, the CDR3 is TGTGCCAGCAAGGGGAGCAATCAGCCCCAGCATTTT. Translation gives CASKGSNQPQHF.

The V and J genes are TRBV11-2 and TRBJ1-1; D perhaps matches TRBD1 (6 bases). Germline values: CDR1 SGHAT, CDR2 FQNNGV. V lost 1 base, J lost 0 bases, and 15 bases lay in between. This CDR3 contains 17 residues. CDR3 coding DNA: TGTGCCAGCAGCTTAGGCAAGAGGACAGCCCTGAACACTGAAGCTTTCTTT. Translation: CASSLGKRTALNTEAFF.

The V call is TRBV2, the J call TRBJ2-7; TRBD2 matches 7 bases. The CDR3 is made up of 15 amino acids. The trim removed 5 bases at V and 2 bases at J, leaving 9 bases unmatched. Germline CDR1 is SNHLY and CDR2 is FYNNEI. The chain's CDR3 is CASSKGLAATYEQYF. CDR3 DNA: TGTGCCAGCAGTAAAGGGCTAGCGGCCACCTACGAGCAGTACTTC.

V gene TRBV7-9 combines with J gene TRBJ2-1, with D perhaps TRBD1 (5 bases). Germline V CDR1 and CDR2: SEHNR, FQNEAQ (reference sequence). The ends were cut back, 0 bases at V and 0 bases at J, with 9 bases in the middle. This CDR3 contains 16 residues. The CDR3 region has the DNA TGTGCCAGCAGCTTAGCGCAGGGTATCTCCTACAATGAGCAGTTCTTC. Translated: CASSLAQGISYNEQFF.

This chain connects TRBV7-3 to TRBJ2-1; TRBD1 might be the D (5 bases). Trimming shortened V by 4 bases and J by 10 bases, and 14 bases separated the two germline ends. In germline, CDR1 is SGHTA, CDR2 FQGTGA. The CDR3 totals 13 residues. The CDR3 DNA sequence: TGTGCCAGCAGCTCGCGTCCAACAGGCGAGCAGTTCTTC. As protein: CASSSRPTGEQFF.

The V gene is TRBV9, the J gene TRBJ2-7; weak D call: TRBD1 (5 bases). The CDR3 loop spans 15 amino acids. The V and J ends lost 0 bases and 1 base respectively, with 11 bases between them. CDR1 is SGDLS, CDR2 YYNGEE, per germline. This CDR3 is CASSVASRASYEQYF. The CDR3 DNA follows: TGTGCCAGCAGCGTAGCAAGCAGGGCTTCCTACGAGCAGTACTTC.

The rearrangement links TRBV5-8 to TRBJ2-5; no clear D gene. The CDR3 has 15 residues. Germline V CDR1 and CDR2: SGHTS, YDEGEE. Trimming took 1 base from V and 0 from J, leaving 10 bases between them. CDR3 DNA sequence: TGTGCCAGCAGCTTGACTGACACGGACCAAGAGACCCAGTACTTC. It encodes CASSLTDTDQETQYF.

This clone was detected only once. Here the CDR3 reads CASSDSMGAERETYNEQFF. For the CDR3, the DNA is TGTGCCAGCAGTGACTCAATGGGGGCCGAGCGTGAAACCTACAATGAGCAGTTCTTC. The chain is built from TRBV6-4 and TRBJ2-1, with a weak D call TRBD1 (6 bases). Germline V CDR1 and CDR2: MRHNA, SNTAGT. Deletions cut 0 bases from V and 2 bases from J, with 20 bases between. The CDR3 is made up of 19 amino acids.

This clone was seen only a few times. The chain couples TRBV30 to TRBJ2-5; D not certain. Germline V gene sequence: CDR1 GTSNPN, CDR2 SVGIG (reference sequence). The CDR3 totals 15 residues. Deletions cut 0 bases from V and 3 bases from J, with 14 bases between. The CDR3 bases are TGTGCCTGGAGTGTAGGCCAGGCAGACAAAGAGACCCAGTACTTC. Its translation: CAWSVGQADKETQYF.

The genes are TRBV11-2 and TRBJ1-2; D is undetermined. This CDR3 contains 13 residues. V lost 3 bases and J lost 8, with 13 bases in between. Germline V gene data show CDR1 as SGHAT and CDR2 as FQNNGV. This CDR3 reads CASSLSEARGYTF. In nucleotides, the CDR3 is TGTGCCAGCAGCTTGTCGGAGGCCCGGGGCTACACCTTC.

The rearrangement joins TRBV5-1 to TRBJ1-2; D is ambiguous. CDR1 is SGHRS and CDR2 is YFSETQ in the germline V gene. The CDR3 extends over 12 amino acids. V lost 5 bases and J 7 bases, leaving 12 bases between the germline ends. As DNA, the CDR3 is TGCGCCAGCAGTCGCCGTAGTTTTGGCTACACCTTC. Its protein is CASSRRSFGYTF. Based on the CDR3 plus reference TRBV5-1 and TRBJ1-2, the full variable domain is KAGVTQTPRYLIKTRGQQVTLSCSPISGHRSVSWYQQTPGQGLQFLFEYFSETQRNKGNFPGRFSGRQFSNSRSEMNVSTLELGDSALYLCASSRRSFGYTFGSGTRLTVV.

This clone appeared a few times. This rearrangement joins TRBV7-9 to TRBJ2-4, with TRBD1 identical over 10 bases. The length of the CDR3 is 16 residues. CDR1 SEHNR and CDR2 FQNEAQ come from the germline V gene (reference sequence). The V and J ends lost 7 bases and 8 bases, in that order; junction bases with no gene match: 14. CDR3 loop: CASTPTRGTGEDIQYF. CDR3 bases: TGTGCCAGCACCCCAACCCGAGGGACAGGGGAAGACATTCAGTACTTC.

The chain carries TRBV5-1 and TRBJ2-3, with 16 positions matching TRBD2. The V and J ends lost 4 bases and 3 bases, in that order; junction bases with no gene match: 5. The germline V gene has CDR1 SGHRS and CDR2 YFSETQ. This CDR3 is 17 amino acids long. In DNA, the CDR3 is TGCGCCAGCAGCCCGGGACTAGCGGGAGGGGTAACAGATACGCAGTATTTT. It codes for CASSPGLAGGVTDTQYF.